This T cell receptor (beta chain) comes out of a study of blood T cells in healthy people across ages. The germline V gene encodes CDR1 MGHRA and CDR2 YSYEKL. The CDR3 runs 16 residues. A second PCR of about 6 to 12 cycles used a sample-barcoded 5' primer and a J-beta primer mix. In TCRdb, the 5' RACE reads were re-called with MiXCR into one record per CDR3 protein. This table has 550,000 to 800,000 distinct CDR3 sequences, roughly 21% appearing once. Total RNA was extracted at no less than 5 micrograms per sample. The chain uses TRBV4-1 and TRBJ2-5; D perhaps matches TRBD1 (6 bases). The tail of the sequence fits TRBJ2-7 better, so the J call may be wrong. This sequence was found in a man in his 70s in good health. The sequencing input was blood. CDR3 residues: CASSQDEWQGSYEQYF. The CDR3 nucleotides read TGCGCCAGCAGCCAAGATGAGTGGCAGGGGTCCTACGAGCAGTACTTC.